Listed here are 27 T cell receptor beta chains from one sample, sequenced in a study of PD-L1 blockade in urothelial cancer. The protocol was immunoSEQ multiplex PCR, while the TCRdb copy is restricted to in-frame clones and leaves out a portion. The sample lists about 1,700 clones, about 33% seen once, with around 32% in the top ten. Sequencing was performed on tumor tissue, taken before atezolizumab (anti-PD-L1) treatment. All receptors derive from a man between 60 and 70 years old with urothelial cancer.

CDR3 amino acids: CASSARQGSYGYTF. The CDR3 DNA is TGTGCCAGCAGCGCTCGACAGGGTAGCTATGGCTACACCTTC. The rearrangement links TRBV14 to TRBJ1-2, with 7 nucleotides matching TRBD1. J was trimmed by 4 bases and V by 5 bases; bases with no gene match: 7. CDR3 length equals 14 residues. Germline V gene data show CDR1 as SGHDN and CDR2 as FVKESK.

J is TRBJ1-5 and V is TRBV28; no clear D. The CDR3 runs 15 residues. Germline V gene data show CDR1 as MDHEN and CDR2 as SYDVKM. Trimming removed 3 bases at V and 0 bases at J, with 9 bases between. The CDR3, as DNA: TGTGCCAGCAGTTTGACCGAATATAGCAATCAGCCCCAGCATTTT. Its protein product is CASSLTEYSNQPQHF.

The chain joins TRBV5-1 to TRBJ2-2; D is unclear. CDR1 is SGHRS, CDR2 YFSETQ, per germline. The CDR3 contains 15 residues. The V and J ends lost 2 bases and 2 bases respectively, with 10 bases between them. The CDR3: CASSFQTPNTGELFF. The CDR3, as DNA: TGCGCCAGCAGCTTCCAGACACCTAACACCGGGGAGCTGTTTTTT.

In its sample, this clone was seen a few times. The V and J genes are TRBV6-8 and TRBJ2-2; 10 bases line up with TRBD1. Germline loops: CDR1 MNHGY, CDR2 SAAAGT. V lost 7 bases to trimming and J lost 5 bases; unmatched junction nucleotides: 4. The CDR3 has 14 amino acids. The chain's CDR3 is CASKGQGSTGELFF. The CDR3 DNA reads TGTGCCAGCAAGGGACAGGGGTCGACCGGGGAGCTGTTTTTT.

This chain joins TRBV19 and TRBJ1-3; 10 nucleotides line up with TRBD1. Unmatched junction bases numbered 15, after V lost 6 bases and J lost 1 base. Germline V gene data show CDR1 as LNHDA and CDR2 as SQIVND (reference sequence). The CDR3 sequence is 19 residues long. The CDR3 nucleotides are TGTGCCAGTAGGCCCTCAGGGGTCGGGACAGGGGCGTCTGGAAACACCATATATTTT. Its protein is CASRPSGVGTGASGNTIYF.

This clone rates as large. The chain uses TRBV29-1 and TRBJ2-5; D may be TRBD2 (6 bases). The CDR3 covers 13 residues. Germline-derived CDR1 and CDR2 are SQVTM and ANQGSEA. With 5 bases removed from V and 4 bases from J, the gap between germline ends came to 14 bases. The CDR3 DNA sequence: TGCAGCGTTTCCCGGGACTTTGGAGAGACCCAGTACTTC. It codes for CSVSRDFGETQYF.

In this sample, this clone turned up a few times. This chain links TRBV1 with TRBJ2-1; the table calls TRBD2, which could not be checked here. TRBV1 is a listed pseudogene. There are 17 residues in the CDR3. Here the CDR3 reads CASSQYRTSGNANEQFF. CDR3 sequence (DNA): TGCGCCAGCAGCCAGTATCGGACTAGCGGGAATGCCAATGAGCAGTTCTTC.

The chain recombines TRBV1 with TRBJ2-3; TRBD2 is taken as the D call from the table, unchecked against the DNA. TRBV1 counts as a pseudogene. The CDR3 contains 15 residues. The CDR3 DNA sequence: TGCACCAGCAGCCAAACAGGGAGGGGATTAGATACGCAGTATTTT. This translates into CTSSQTGRGLDTQYF.

The chain employs TRBV11-3 and TRBJ2-2; 9 bases agree with TRBD2. The V gene's germline CDR1 is SGHNT and CDR2 YENEEA. The CDR3 has 20 residues. The ends lost 7 bases at V and 4 bases at J; junction bases unmatched: 22. CDR3 amino acids: CASTRRGLAGTGGGTGELFF. CDR3 DNA: TGTGCCAGCACCCGCCGGGGGCTAGCGGGGACCGGTGGGGGCACCGGGGAGCTGTTTTTT.

Only a few counts were recorded for this clone. The CDR3 nucleotides read TGTGCCTGGAGTAGAGACATTCAGTACGAGCAGTACTTC. Translation gives CAWSRDIQYEQYF. The rearrangement links TRBV30 to TRBJ2-7; D gene unclear. V was shortened by 2 bases and J by 4 bases, with 12 bases between the two germline ends. CDR3 length equals 13 residues. The V gene's germline CDR1 is GTSNPN and CDR2 SVGIG (reference sequence).

V and J are TRBV6-8 and TRBJ2-7; 8 bases map to TRBD1. J was trimmed by 4 bases and V by 5 bases; bases with no gene match: 4. CDR1 and CDR2 from the germline V gene are MNHGY and SAAAGT. The CDR3 length is 13 residues. CDR3 sequence (DNA): TGTGCCAGCAGTCTCAGGACAGGGTACGAGCAGTACTTC. Its translation: CASSLRTGYEQYF.

CDR3 nucleotides: TGTGCCAGCAGTTTTAGGAGGGGGCTCGACTACACCTTC. Translation gives CASSFRRGLDYTF. The V call is TRBV28, the J call TRBJ1-2; 7 nucleotides agree with TRBD1. The germline CDR1 and CDR2 sequences are MDHEN and SYDVKM. Trimming at V came to 3 bases and at J to 10 bases, leaving 8 bases not matched to a gene. The CDR3 covers 13 residues.

The chain couples TRBV18 to TRBJ1-2; TRBD1 aligns across 10 bases. The germline V gene encodes CDR1 KGHSH and CDR2 LQKENI. CDR3 length: 14 amino acids. J was trimmed by 6 bases and V by 2 bases; bases with no gene match: 3. The DNA of the CDR3 is TGTGCCAGCTCACCAACCGGGACAGGGGATGGCTACACCTTC. This translates into CASSPTGTGDGYTF.

This chain uses TRBV28 with TRBJ1-5; the D is unclear. The germline V gene has CDR1 MDHEN and CDR2 SYDVKM. The CDR3 covers 13 residues. Trimming stripped 2 bases from V and 3 bases from J, with 5 bases between. In DNA form, the CDR3 reads TGTGCCAGCAGTTTACCAGACAATCAGCCCCAGCATTTT. Protein product: CASSLPDNQPQHF. Combining the CDR3 with reference TRBV28 and TRBJ1-5 gives the whole variable domain DVKVTQSSRYLVKRTGEKVFLECVQDMDHENMFWYRQDPGLGLRLIYFSYDVKMKEKGDIPEGYSVSREKKERFSLILESASTNQTSMYLCASSLPDNQPQHFGDGTRLSIL.

This clone was recorded a few times. The chain is built from TRBV11-3 and TRBJ2-5; TRBD1 or TRBD2 may be the D gene (6 bases each). Trimming removed 0 bases at V and 0 bases at J, with 14 bases between. Germline V CDR1 and CDR2: SGHNT, YENEEA. CDR3 length: 17 amino acids. The CDR3 protein is CASSLDPLGGDQETQYF. The CDR3 bases are TGTGCCAGCAGCTTAGACCCCCTGGGGGGCGACCAAGAGACCCAGTACTTC.

The genes are TRBV18 and TRBJ1-2, with a possible D match to TRBD1 (6 bases). V shed 3 bases and J shed 4 bases, with 15 bases lying between them. Germline values: CDR1 KGHSH, CDR2 LQKENI. The CDR3 totals 15 residues. For the CDR3, the DNA is TGTGCCAGCTCACCTTGGACAGAGACGGTCTATGGCTACACCTTC. Amino acid sequence: CASSPWTETVYGYTF.

The genes are TRBV30 and TRBJ1-3; the D gene is possibly TRBD1 (5 bases). This CDR3 has 13 amino acids. Deletions cut 8 bases from V and 1 base from J, with 12 bases between. Germline CDR1 and CDR2: GTSNPN and SVGIG (reference sequence). The CDR3 here is CARGRESGNTIYF. DNA of the CDR3: TGTGCCCGGGGACGGGAATCTGGAAACACCATATATTTT.

In this sample, this clone turned up a few times. The J gene is TRBJ2-5, the V gene TRBV15; D tentatively reads TRBD1 or TRBD2 (5 bases each). Germline V CDR1 and CDR2: LNHNV, YYDKDF (reference sequence). CDR3 length: 14 residues. Trimming pared 5 bases from V and 1 base from J, leaving 11 bases between. In nucleotides, the CDR3 is TGTGCCACCAGCGGCGATGGGGGCCAAGAGACCCAGTACTTC. It encodes CATSGDGGQETQYF. The whole variable domain, remainder taken from reference TRBV15 and TRBJ2-5, is DAMVIQNPRYQVTQFGKPVTLSCSQTLNHNVMYWYQQKSSQAPKLLFHYYDKDFNNEADTPDNFQSRRPNTSFCFLDIRSPGLGDTAMYLCATSGDGGQETQYFGPGTRLLVL.

By its share, this clone is medium-sized. The chain has TRBV28 and TRBJ1-5; tentative D call: TRBD1 (5 bases). The V end lost 10 bases, the J end lost 4 bases, and 14 bases lay between the germline ends. This CDR3 contains 13 residues. Germline CDR1 MDHEN, CDR2 SYDVKM. CDR3 residues: CATQFRGNQPQHF. The CDR3 DNA sequence: TGTGCCACCCAGTTTAGGGGAAATCAGCCCCAGCATTTT.

The chain carries TRBV19 and TRBJ2-2; 11 bases are a match to TRBD2. Trimming cost V 5 bases and J 5 bases; bases outside gene matches: 4. Germline V CDR1 and CDR2: LNHDA, SQIVND (reference sequence). This CDR3 comprises 15 residues. CDR3 DNA: TGTGCCAGTAGTGGGTCTAGCGGGGGGACCGGGGAGCTGTTTTTT. Its translation: CASSGSSGGTGELFF.

This clone counts as medium-sized. This chain uses TRBV6-8 with TRBJ2-2; the D gene is possibly TRBD1 (5 bases). The CDR3 extends over 14 amino acids. With 6 bases removed from V and 3 bases from J, the gap between germline ends came to 11 bases. Looked up from germline, CDR1 is MNHGY and CDR2 is SAAAGT. The CDR3 region has the DNA TGTGCCAGCAGAGGAGACAGATACACCGGGGAGCTGTTTTTT. Its protein is CASRGDRYTGELFF.

The chain links TRBV5-1 to TRBJ2-7; possibly TRBD1 for D (5 bases). Trimming pared 3 bases from V and 4 bases from J, leaving 17 bases between. This CDR3 region has 15 residues. The germline V gene has CDR1 SGHRS and CDR2 YFSETQ. The CDR3 nucleotides are TGCGCCAGCAGCTGGTTATCAGGGAATCTATACGAGCAGTACTTC. As protein: CASSWLSGNLYEQYF.

This chain links TRBV19 with TRBJ1-2; possibly TRBD1 for D (6 bases). The CDR3 has 15 residues. V was clipped by 6 bases and J by 5 bases, with 19 bases between them. Germline V gene sequence: CDR1 LNHDA, CDR2 SQIVND (reference sequence). The CDR3 DNA follows: TGTGCCAGTAGCCCGGGACACGGGATCGGATATGGCTACACCTTC. Its translation: CASSPGHGIGYGYTF.

The chain is built from TRBV10-2 and TRBJ2-1, with TRBD2 identical over 13 bases. The germline gives CDR1 WSHSY, CDR2 SAAADI. CDR3 length: 16 residues. V was clipped by 5 bases and J by 2 bases; unmatched bases: 3. CDR3 sequence (DNA): TGCGCCAGCAGTAATACTAGCGGGGGGGCCTACAATGAGCAGTTCTTC. Protein sequence: CASSNTSGGAYNEQFF.

This clone was counted between two and nine times. The CDR3 region is CASKRYGTGNTIYF. For the CDR3, the DNA is TGTGCCAGCAAAAGGTACGGGACCGGAAACACCATATATTTT. This chain joins TRBV11-3 and TRBJ1-3; maybe TRBD1 (5 bases). V was pared by 7 bases and J by 4 bases, with 14 bases between. CDR3 size: 14 residues. Germline V gene data show CDR1 as SGHNT and CDR2 as YENEEA. The entire variable domain, with the rest obtained from reference TRBV11-3 and TRBJ1-3, is as follows: EAGVVQSPRYKIIEKKQPVAFWCNPISGHNTLYWYLQNLGQGPELLIRYENEEAVDDSQLPKDRFSAERLKGVDSTLKIQPAELGDSAVYLCASKRYGTGNTIYFGEGSWLTVV.

The chain has TRBV28 and TRBJ1-5; D possibly corresponds to TRBD1 (5 bases). In germline, CDR1 is MDHEN, CDR2 SYDVKM. The length of the CDR3 is 17 residues. With 3 bases removed from V and 1 base from J, the gap between germline ends came to 16 bases. CDR3 sequence reads: CASSFSHVGQSNQPQHF. For the CDR3, the DNA is TGTGCCAGCAGTTTTTCTCATGTGGGGCAGAGCAATCAGCCCCAGCATTTT.

V gene TRBV29-1 combines with J gene TRBJ1-1, with D unclear. Trimming took off 2 bases at V and 8 bases at J, with 12 bases between the two ends. The V gene's germline CDR1 is SQVTM and CDR2 ANQGSEA. The CDR3 is 12 residues long. DNA for the CDR3: TGCAGCGTTGAACGGCAGAACCACGAAGCTTTCTTT. It yields the protein CSVERQNHEAFF. Full variable domain (rest looked up from reference TRBV29-1 and TRBJ1-1): SAVISQKPSRDICQRGTSLTIQCQVDSQVTMMFWYRQQPGQSLTLIATANQGSEATYESGFVIDKFPISRPNLTFSTLTVSNMSPEDSSIYLCSVERQNHEAFFGQGTRLTVV.